This T cell receptor beta chain appears in the sequencing data of a study of CD8 T cells in Susac syndrome. RNA was extracted with the RNeasy kit, and a quantity of about 0.45 to 1 ug was reverse transcribed using random hexamers. Amplification of the TCR beta CDR3 was carried out by immunoSEQ multiplex PCR, which spanned a total of 54 Vbeta and 13 Jbeta segments. TCRdb independently ran MiXCR on the immunoSEQ multiplex PCR reads; one entry per CDR3 protein. Here the sample spans some 170,000 distinct CDR3 sequences, roughly 95% being singletons. The germline V gene encodes CDR1 MGHRA and CDR2 YSYEKL. The CDR3 is 14 residues long. Trimming took 3 bases from V and 4 from J, leaving 13 bases between them.

The gene calls are TRBV4-1 and TRBJ2-7; D gene unclear. Input material: CD4+ T cells from PBMCs. The receptor's source is a human donor with multiple sclerosis. CDR3 sequence (DNA): TGCGCCAGCAGCCAGGCTCCGGCTGGTTACGAGCAGTACTTC. Translated: CASSQAPAGYEQYF.